This T cell receptor beta chain was obtained from a study of blood T cell repertoires in COVID-19. The overall study: Sources were T cells, B-cell-depleted T cells, or PBMCs; the material itself was cDNA or gDNA.

Individuals aged about 18 to 89 years were recruited from about two dozen US areas. Participants had their cohort set by participant-reported clinical history. The authors' processing: Amplification of reference gene primers provided the estimated nucleated cell counts. The table came from immunoSEQ multiplex PCR; TCRdb's copy has only in-frame clones and leaves some out. The V and J calls and clone size were taken over from that table, and D and trimming were inferred from the DNA. The data show about 220,000 clones, 75% to 90% seen once. The clonotype comes from a woman between 18 and 30 years old in a cohort exposed to, infected with or recovered from COVID-19 (not recorded which). Sequenced input: PBMCs or T cells enriched from blood (not recorded which).

CDR3 nucleotides: TGTGCCAGCAGCTCCTCCACAGCTATGAACACTGAAGCTTTCTTT. It encodes CASSSSTAMNTEAFF. The V gene is TRBV7-3, the J gene TRBJ1-1; D remains ambiguous. The ends were cut back, 4 bases at V and 0 bases at J, with 12 bases in the middle. The CDR3 is 15 amino acids. CDR1 is SGHTA and CDR2 is FQGTGA in the germline V gene.